This TCR beta chain was captured by sequencing in a study of CD8+CD57+ T cells in acquired aplastic anemia. Study-level information: Sorted CD4+ and CD8+ cells gave a mean 3.2 ug DNA, range about 0.19 to 27.4 ug. Healthy donors averaged roughly 11 million reads for CD4+ cells.

Profiling of TCR beta VDJ combinations and CDR3 sequences used genomic DNA as template. Via MiXCR, TCRdb re-called the reads, giving one row per CDR3 protein. Of more than 150,000 distinct CDR3 sequences listed, 40% to 55% were seen once; the top ten hold about 2.9%. General study results and limits: Nearly 30 CD8+ CDR3 sequences were shared between patients and controls. Patients and controls had CD8+ Simpson's diversity values that were not significantly distinct.

Trimming took 7 bases from V and 7 from J, leaving 19 bases between them. This CDR3 is 14 amino acids long. As regards this clonotype: The antigen remains undetermined.

The rearrangement uses TRBV12-3 or TRBV12-4 and TRBJ1-2; maybe TRBD1 (5 bases). Source material: sorted CD4+, CD8+, or CD8+CD57+ T cells (not recorded which) from PBMCs. This clonotype was sampled from a human donor in good health. As DNA, the CDR3 is TGTGCCAGCAAAAGACCGGGCCCTGGGGGTGGCTACACCTTC. Translation: CASKRPGPGGGYTF.